This note documents a single T cell receptor beta chain sequence. Its target is unknown. The data derive from a study of shared clonotypes between healthy human individuals. General observations from the study: Investigators expected sequencing depth to affect clonotype sharing among donors.

This was a deep-level run. Generated by immunoSEQ multiplex PCR, the TCRdb table keeps only in-frame clones and is missing some. The top ten hold approximately 13% of the sample, which has about 470,000 clones, 70% to 80% seen once. CDR1 SGHDN and CDR2 FVKESK come from the germline V gene. Trimming removed 4 bases at V and 2 bases at J, with 17 bases between. This CDR3 comprises 17 residues. The chain recombines TRBV14 with TRBJ2-2, with TRBD2 as a possible D gene (6 bases). Sequenced input: PBMCs. The clonotype was recovered from a woman aged 40 to 50 in good health. Some clones in this sample may be carry-over from other donors' samples. The DNA for the CDR3 is TGTGCCAGCAGCCGATACCGGGACTCGGGAAACACCGGGGAGCTGTTTTTT. It encodes CASSRYRDSGNTGELFF.